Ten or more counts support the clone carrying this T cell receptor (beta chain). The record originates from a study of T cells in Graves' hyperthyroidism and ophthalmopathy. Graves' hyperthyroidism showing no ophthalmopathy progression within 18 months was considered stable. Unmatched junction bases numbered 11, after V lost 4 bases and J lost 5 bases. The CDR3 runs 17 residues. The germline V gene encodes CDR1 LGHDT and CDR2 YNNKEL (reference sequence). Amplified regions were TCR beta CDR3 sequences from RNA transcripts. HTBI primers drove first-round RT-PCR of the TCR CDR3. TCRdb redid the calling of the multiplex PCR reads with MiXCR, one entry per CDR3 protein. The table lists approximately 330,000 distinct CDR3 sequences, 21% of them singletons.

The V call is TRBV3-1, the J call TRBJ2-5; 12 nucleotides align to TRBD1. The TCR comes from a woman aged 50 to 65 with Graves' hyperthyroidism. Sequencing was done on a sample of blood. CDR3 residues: CASSPPGQGASSETQYF. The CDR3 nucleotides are TGTGCCAGCAGCCCACCGGGACAGGGGGCCTCAAGTGAGACCCAGTACTTC.